A selection of T cell receptor beta chains follows, all from one sample in a study of blood T cell repertoires in COVID-19. Measured with immunoSEQ multiplex PCR; TCRdb has only the in-frame clones, and not every one. The sample consists of 200,000 to 300,000 clones, approximately 80% of them appearing once. Specimen: peripheral blood. These receptors were obtained from a man between 40 and 49 years old who had recovered from COVID-19. Both conserved end residues are part of each CDR3. A D gene is named only where the DNA matches it firmly. Rows give clone size only sometimes, using once, few, many, or a class for an expanded clone.

clone size	D gene	V gene	J gene	CDR3 DNA	CDR3 protein
once	.	TRBV6-2/TRBV6-3	TRBJ1-1	TGTGCCAGCAGTTACCAACAGGACACTGAAGCTTTCTTT	CASSYQQDTEAFF
once	.	TRBV21-1	TRBJ1-4	TGTGCCAGCAGCAAAGCTAGGCGGACTAATGAAAAACTGTTTTTT	CASSKARRTNEKLFF
.	.	TRBV19	TRBJ1-2	TGTGCCATCGCGGACCTGGGGCAAGGCTACACCTTC	CAIADLGQGYTF
.	TRBD1	TRBV6-5	TRBJ1-2	TGTGCCAGCAGAGAGACAGGGAGAGACTATGGCTACACCTTC	CASRETGRDYGYTF
.	TRBD1	TRBV18	TRBJ2-2	TGTGCCAGCTCACTCTGGACAGGCCCGAACACCGGGGAGCTGTTTTTT	CASSLWTGPNTGELFF
.	.	TRBV18	TRBJ1-1	TGTGCCAGCTCCCCCCCCTTGGAGAGGAGAACTGAAGCTTTCTTT	CASSPPLERRTEAFF
.	TRBD2	TRBV25-1	TRBJ2-3	TGTGCCAGCAGTGATTCGCTAGCGGGACTCACAGATACGCAGTATTTT	CASSDSLAGLTDTQYF
.	TRBD2	TRBV6-2/TRBV6-3	TRBJ2-1	TGTGCCAGCAGTTACCCCGGGTTGAGCGGGAGGAATGAGCAGTTCTTC	CASSYPGLSGRNEQFF
.	.	TRBV7-9	TRBJ2-5	TGTGCCAGCAGCCCCACCCGTACAGGGATTCAAGAGACCCAGTACTTC	CASSPTRTGIQETQYF
.	.	TRBV19	TRBJ2-2	TGTGCCAGTAGTATCTGGGCGTTGGATACCGGGGAGCTGTTTTTT	CASSIWALDTGELFF
.	TRBD1	TRBV18	TRBJ1-5	TGTGCCAGCTCCACCATGACAGGGGGCAATCAGCCCCAGCATTTT	CASSTMTGGNQPQHF
.	TRBD1	TRBV9	TRBJ2-1	TGTGCCAGCAGCGTCACCGGGACAGGGGGCGGTGAGCAGTTCTTC	CASSVTGTGGGEQFF
.	.	TRBV28	TRBJ2-7	TGTGCCAGCAGTTCGTCCGCGGTAGCGGACTCCTACGAGCAGTACTTC	CASSSSAVADSYEQYF
.	.	TRBV7-2	TRBJ1-5	TGTGCCAGCAGCTTAGGCCAACCCTACAATCAGCCCCAGCATTTT	CASSLGQPYNQPQHF
.	TRBD1	TRBV4-1	TRBJ1-2	TGCGCCAGCAGCCCGCGGGACAGCCTCTATGGCTACACCTTC	CASSPRDSLYGYTF
.	TRBD2	TRBV2	TRBJ2-3	TGTGCCAGCGCGACTAGCGGGGGCCGGGGAGATACGCAGTATTTT	CASATSGGRGDTQYF
.	.	TRBV10-3	TRBJ2-7	TGTGCCATCAGTGCCCGGGACACGTCCTACGAGCAGTACTTC	CAISARDTSYEQYF
.	TRBD1	TRBV5-1	TRBJ1-2	TGCGCCAGCAGCTTGGGTCAGACAGGGGTAGATGGCTACACCTTC	CASSLGQTGVDGYTF
.	TRBD2	TRBV25-1	TRBJ2-1	TGTGCCAGCAGTGAACAGCGGGGACCCCCGGGTGAGCAGTTCTTC	CASSEQRGPPGEQFF
.	.	TRBV7-2	TRBJ1-6	TGTGCCAGCAGCTTATCCAGGCATAATTCACCCCTCCACTTT	CASSLSRHNSPLHF
.	.	TRBV29-1	TRBJ2-2	TGCAGCGCCAGGACAGACTCAACGGGGACCGGGGAGCTGTTTTTT	CSARTDSTGTGELFF
.	TRBD1	TRBV7-9	TRBJ1-1	TGTGCCAGCAGACAAGGGGGCCGTACTGAAGCTTTCTTT	CASRQGGRTEAFF
.	.	TRBV18	TRBJ1-3	TGTGCCAGCTCACCGGTACGGCAGGGGCCGGATGGAAACACCATATATTTT	CASSPVRQGPDGNTIYF
.	.	TRBV10-2	TRBJ2-7	TGCGCCAGCAGTGATCAGACAGGACCCTACGAGCAGTACTTC	CASSDQTGPYEQYF
.	.	TRBV5-8	TRBJ2-2	TGTGCCAGCAGCTTGGTGTTTGGGCAGGGTGGAAACACCGGGGAGCTGTTTTTT	CASSLVFGQGGNTGELFF
.	.	TRBV19	TRBJ2-6	TGTGCCAGTAGCAGGGGCGCAACATCCTCTGGGGCCAACGTCCTGACTTTC	CASSRGATSSGANVLTF
.	.	TRBV6-5	TRBJ1-5	TGTGCCAGCAGTTACGCGGACAGAAGGAATCAGCCCCAGCATTTT	CASSYADRRNQPQHF
.	.	TRBV3-1/TRBV3-2	TRBJ1-4	TGTGCCAGCAGCCAAGTCCTGCGGGGGAATGAAAAACTGTTTTTT	CASSQVLRGNEKLFF
.	TRBD2	TRBV6-2/TRBV6-3	TRBJ2-3	TGTGCCAGCAGTCCCCCGGGACTAGCGAGGGGAAAGGGCACAGATACGCAGTATTTT	CASSPPGLARGKGTDTQYF
once	TRBD2	TRBV5-5	TRBJ2-7	TGTGCCAGCAGCCTACCGACTAGCGGGGGGGGAAGCTCCTACGAGCAGTACTTC	CASSLPTSGGGSSYEQYF
.	TRBD2	TRBV7-9	TRBJ2-3	TGTGCCAGCAGCTTAGCGGGGGGACTAGCGGATGTGACAGATACGCAGTATTTT	CASSLAGGLADVTDTQYF
once	.	TRBV11-3	TRBJ1-2	TGTGCCAGCAGCTTAGCTGGCAGGGGAGTGGATGGCTACACCTTC	CASSLAGRGVDGYTF
.	.	TRBV15	TRBJ2-5	TGTGCCACCAGCGAGCGGGTTGCGGAGACCCAGTACTTC	CATSERVAETQYF
few	.	TRBV4-3	TRBJ2-2	TGCGCCAGCAGCCAAGATCGATGGGTAGCCACCGGGGAGCTGTTTTTT	CASSQDRWVATGELFF
.	TRBD1	TRBV4-3	TRBJ1-2	TGCGCCAGCAGCCAAGCCACCGGGACAGGGTTTAACTATGGCTACACCTTC	CASSQATGTGFNYGYTF
.	.	TRBV14	TRBJ1-3	TGTGCCAGCAGCCCGCGCATAGGACAGAACTCTGGAAACACCATATATTTT	CASSPRIGQNSGNTIYF
once	.	TRBV5-1	TRBJ1-3	TGCGCCAGCAGCTTGCGGGGGAACACCATATATTTT	CASSLRGNTIYF
few	TRBD1	TRBV7-2	TRBJ2-5	TGTGCCAGCAGCAACACCGGACAGGGTGGGGAGACCCAGTACTTC	CASSNTGQGGETQYF
once	.	TRBV9	TRBJ1-2	TGTGCCAGCAGCGTAGACGCAGGTTCAAACCACTATGGCTACACCTTC	CASSVDAGSNHYGYTF
.	.	TRBV19	TRBJ2-1	TGTGCCAGTAGTAGCTCGTGGCTGGGGAGCTCCTACAATGAGCAGTTCTTC	CASSSSWLGSSYNEQFF
.	TRBD1	TRBV3-1/TRBV3-2	TRBJ1-2	TGTGCCAGCAGCCAGGGTTACCAGGGGGTCGGCTATGGCTACACCTTC	CASSQGYQGVGYGYTF
.	TRBD1	TRBV30	TRBJ1-6	TGTGCCTGGAGTGTACGACAGGGAGATTCACCCCTCCACTTT	CAWSVRQGDSPLHF
.	.	TRBV4-1	TRBJ1-2	TGCGCCAGCAGCCAAGTCCAGGGTCCTACCCCCTATGGCTACACCTTC	CASSQVQGPTPYGYTF
.	TRBD1	TRBV7-2	TRBJ2-1	TGTGCCAGCAGCCCCGGACAGGGGGGGGATGAGCAGTTCTTC	CASSPGQGGDEQFF